This T cell receptor beta chain was retrieved from a study of T cells after yellow fever vaccination. About the research overall: Preparation of the low-cell-number fractions used SMART-Seq v4 Ultra Low Input.

TCRdb redid the calling of the 5' RACE reads with MiXCR, one entry per CDR3 protein. The sample has approximately 350,000 distinct CDR3 sequences; 9.5% to 13% are singletons. The V gene's germline CDR1 is MGHRA and CDR2 YSYEKL. The CDR3 runs 15 residues. Between the trimmed V and J ends, which lost 7 bases and 1 base, there was a span of 13 bases. The chain carries TRBV4-1 and TRBJ1-4, with D unresolved. Here the sequenced sample was PBMCs, taken on the day of the first yellow fever vaccination. This clonotype was sampled from a man younger than 35 who received the YFV17D yellow fever vaccine. The CDR3 here is CASMLRGLTNEKLFF. The DNA of the CDR3 is TGCGCCAGCATGCTCCGGGGATTAACTAATGAAAAACTGTTTTTT.